These T cell receptor beta chains were read from a single sample in a study of breast tumors, draining lymph nodes, adjacent tissues. One entry per CDR3 protein results from TCRdb running MiXCR on the multiplex PCR reads. The sample holds 70,000 to 95,000 distinct CDR3 sequences, roughly a fifth seen once. What was sequenced was axillary lymph node tissue. These receptors were taken from a female donor with breast cancer. Some clones in this sample may be carry-over from other donors' samples. Both conserved end residues are part of each CDR3. Each record gives: J gene, V gene, D gene, clone size, CDR3 protein, CDR3 DNA. D genes are given only for firm matches. Clone size, where shown, is once, few, many, or a class for clones that have expanded.

TRBJ2-7	TRBV6-5	TRBD1	many	CASSYLYPGQGPYEQYF	TGTGCCAGCAGTTACTTATATCCGGGACAGGGCCCCTACGAGCAGTACTTC
TRBJ2-1	TRBV7-9	TRBD1	many	CASSTYGQGHRDNEQFF	TGTGCCAGCAGCACATACGGACAGGGGCATAGGGACAATGAGCAGTTCTTC
TRBJ2-7	TRBV11-3	.	many	CASSLVGRLAAEQYF	TGTGCCAGCAGCTTAGTAGGGCGGCTCGCTGCCGAGCAGTACTTC
TRBJ1-2	TRBV28	TRBD1	few	CASSSNPQGSYGYTF	TGTGCCAGCAGTTCCAATCCACAGGGGAGCTATGGCTACACCTTC
TRBJ1-3	TRBV3-1	.	.	CASSPTRTSGNTIYF	TGTGCCAGCAGCCCAACACGGACGTCTGGAAACACCATATATTTT
TRBJ2-3	TRBV7-9	TRBD2	many	CASSLAILLAGTDTQYF	TGTGCCAGCAGCTTAGCCATTCTACTAGCGGGGACGGATACGCAGTATTTT
TRBJ1-1	TRBV7-6	.	.	CASSLGRGGTEAFF	TGTGCCAGCAGCTTGGGCAGGGGAGGAACTGAAGCTTTCTTT
TRBJ2-7	TRBV13	TRBD1	many	CASSSTGNEQYF	TGTGCCAGCAGCTCGACAGGGAACGAGCAGTACTTC
TRBJ1-4	TRBV19	TRBD1	.	CASSSQGARGEKLFF	TGTGCCAGTAGTTCCCAGGGGGCGAGAGGTGAAAAACTGTTTTTT
TRBJ1-4	TRBV10-3	TRBD1	many	CAIGDATGSNEKLFF	TGTGCCATCGGAGACGCGACAGGGTCTAATGAAAAACTGTTTTTT
TRBJ1-1	TRBV14	.	.	CASSPTTMNTEAFF	TGTGCCAGCAGCCCGACAACCATGAACACTGAAGCTTTCTTT
TRBJ1-6	TRBV27	TRBD1	many	CASSPDRGYSPLHF	TGTGCCAGCAGTCCGGACAGGGGATACTCACCCCTCCACTTT
TRBJ1-4	TRBV6-2/TRBV6-3	.	.	CASGQSGEKLFF	TGTGCCAGCGGACAGTCCGGCGAAAAACTGTTTTTT
TRBJ2-7	TRBV3-2	.	.	CASSQVFIPGPYEQYF	TGTGCCAGCAGCCAAGTATTCATCCCCGGCCCCTACGAGCAGTACTTC
TRBJ2-5	TRBV24-1	TRBD1	many	CATSVPGQGYETQYF	TGTGCCACCAGTGTCCCGGGACAGGGGTATGAGACCCAGTACTTC
TRBJ1-6	TRBV5-8	.	many	CASSQGGYNSPLHF	TGTGCCAGCAGCCAAGGGGGTTATAATTCACCCCTCCACTTT
TRBJ2-1	TRBV7-9	.	many	CASSTSERAAYNEQFF	TGTGCCAGCAGTACCTCAGAGCGCGCGGCCTACAATGAGCAGTTCTTC